The 20 T cell receptor beta chains below were found in one sample sequenced in a study of CD4 and CD8 cells across lung adenocarcinoma regions. TCRdb redid the calling of the PCR reads with MiXCR, one entry per CDR3 protein. There are 7,500 to 8,500 distinct CDR3 sequences in the sample; around half occur only once, and about 20% lies in the top ten. What was sequenced was CD8+ T cells from the center of a lung tumor. The receptor set was obtained from a female donor with lung adenocarcinoma. The CD4 and CD8 labels of this study may be unreliable.

Comments on this clonotype: One junction end does not reproduce the germline sequence, and a read error may be involved. V usage is TRBV7-7 and J usage is TRBJ2-5, with D possibly TRBD2 on 7 matching bases. Germline lookup yields CDR1 SSHAT and CDR2 FNYEAQ (reference sequence). The CDR3 is 23 amino acids. The CDR3 region has the DNA TGTGCTAGCAGCTTAGCCTCGAGAAGGACCGGGGGGCGCGTGTCTCTTGACAAAGAGACCCAGTACTTC. Its protein product is CASSLASRRTGGRVSLDKETQYF.

This clonotype was seen at least ten times. V is TRBV7-9 and J is TRBJ1-5, with D unresolved. The CDR3 has 14 residues. Germline V gene sequence: CDR1 SEHNR, CDR2 FQNEAQ (reference sequence). Trimming took 1 base from V and 4 from J, leaving 8 bases between them. CDR3 amino acids: CASSLEGSNQPQHF. For the CDR3, the DNA is TGTGCCAGCAGCTTAGAGGGCAGTAATCAGCCCCAGCATTTT. The variable domain in full, with the rest retrieved from reference TRBV7-9 and TRBJ1-5, is DTGVSQNPRHKITKRGQNVTFRCDPISEHNRLYWYRQTLGQGPEFLTYFQNEAQLEKSRLLSDRFSAERPKGSFSTLEIQRTEQGDSAMYLCASSLEGSNQPQHFGDGTRLSIL.

This clonotype has a count of ten or more. The gene calls are TRBV7-6 and TRBJ2-4, with D perhaps TRBD2 (5 bases). CDR1 SGHVS and CDR2 FNYEAQ come from the germline V gene. Trimming left V 7 bases short and J 1 base short, with 14 bases between. This CDR3 has 15 amino acids. The CDR3 DNA reads as TGTGCCAGCATCAAGTCGTGGGAGGCCAAAAACATTCAGTACTTC. Protein: CASIKSWEAKNIQYF. Combining the CDR3 with reference TRBV7-6 and TRBJ2-4 gives the whole variable domain GAGVSQSPRYKVTKRGQDVALRCDPISGHVSLYWYRQALGQGPEFLTYFNYEAQQDKSGLPNDRFSAERPEGSISTLTIQRTEQRDSAMYRCASIKSWEAKNIQYFGAGTRLSVL.

J is TRBJ2-3 and V is TRBV7-6, with D perhaps being TRBD1 or TRBD2 (5 bases each). The DNA end lines up better with TRBJ2-5; the J call may be wrong. Germline V gene data show CDR1 as SGHVS and CDR2 as FNYEAQ. CDR3 length: 15 residues. CDR3 coding DNA: TGTGCCAGCAGCTTCCGGGGCCCCTCCCAAGAGACCCAGTACTTC. It translates to CASSFRGPSQETQYF.

This chain joins TRBV5-5 and TRBJ2-7; 9 nucleotides align to TRBD1. The CDR3 extends over 15 amino acids. CDR1 and CDR2 (germline): SGHKS, YYEKEE (reference sequence). The V gene end was trimmed by 4 bases and the J gene end by 0 bases; junction bases not matched to a gene: 5. The CDR3, as DNA: TGTGCCAGCAGCGCGGGACAGGGCCACTCCTACGAGCAGTACTTC. Protein: CASSAGQGHSYEQYF.

V usage is TRBV11-3 and J usage is TRBJ2-4; no reliable D call. The CDR3 is 13 residues long. Germline V gene lookup returns CDR1 SGHNT and CDR2 YENEEA. V lost 8 bases and J lost 13, with 21 bases in between. This chain's CDR3 is CASGPGDEEIQYF. The CDR3 coding sequence is TGTGCCAGCGGCCCCGGTGACGAAGAGATCCAGTACTTC.

In this sample, this clonotype is medium-sized. CDR3 coding DNA: TGTGCTAGTGGTTTGGTATTGGGGGAGGTCACCGGGGAGCTGTTTTTT. Translated, it gives CASGLVLGEVTGELFF. The rearrangement uses TRBV12-5 and TRBJ2-2; a possible D gene is TRBD2 (6 bases). Germline values: CDR1 LGHNT, CDR2 FRNRAP. The CDR3 is made up of 16 amino acids. V dropped 0 bases and J dropped 4 bases, with 12 bases sitting between them.

Regarding this clonotype: This is likely a read error, given that the CDR3 carries no conserved phenylalanine or tryptophan at its end. Because the CDR3's place on the DNA is in doubt, the DNA is left out and the CDR3 is given as listed by TCRdb. The chain has TRBV7-6 and TRBJ2-5; TRBD1 is taken as the D call from the table, unchecked against the DNA. The CDR3 is made up of 17 amino acids, end residues included. Per germline, CDR1 SGHVS and CDR2 FNYEAQ. CDR3 sequence: CASSGAGGPLRGTTQFS.

The J gene is TRBJ2-2, the V gene TRBV4-1; 12 bases align to TRBD1. V lost 5 bases and J lost 5; bases outside the gene matches: 6. The CDR3 spans 16 residues. Per the germline V gene, CDR1 is MGHRA and CDR2 is YSYEKL. This chain's CDR3 is CASSGGTGGRTGELFF. In nucleotides, the CDR3 is TGCGCCAGCAGCGGCGGGACAGGGGGCCGAACCGGGGAGCTGTTTTTT.

This clonotype came up many times. CDR3 residues: CASSQDLARNTGELFF. The CDR3 coding sequence is TGCGCCAGCAGCCAAGATCTCGCCAGGAACACCGGGGAGCTGTTTTTT. The chain has TRBV4-3 and TRBJ2-2, with D unclear. Germline lookup yields CDR1 LGHNA and CDR2 YSLEER. V was pared by 0 bases and J by 1 base, with 9 bases between. This CDR3 has 16 residues.

This clonotype has a count of ten or more. The chain combines TRBV7-9 with TRBJ2-5; D is unclear. Looked up from germline, CDR1 is SEHNR and CDR2 is FQNEAQ (reference sequence). This CDR3 spans 13 amino acids. Trimming pared 1 base from V and 3 bases from J, leaving 6 bases between. CDR3 region: CASSLVAEETQYF. In DNA, the CDR3 is TGTGCCAGCAGCTTAGTGGCAGAAGAGACCCAGTACTTC. The full variable domain, its missing parts supplied by reference TRBV7-9 and TRBJ2-5, is DTGVSQNPRHKITKRGQNVTFRCDPISEHNRLYWYRQTLGQGPEFLTYFQNEAQLEKSRLLSDRFSAERPKGSFSTLEIQRTEQGDSAMYLCASSLVAEETQYFGPGTRLLVL.

In the case of this clonotype: A read error may produce the germline difference seen at one junction end. The chain links TRBV7-3 to TRBJ2-2; weak D call: TRBD1 (8 bases). The CDR3 is 16 amino acids. From germline, CDR1 is SGHTA and CDR2 FQGTGA. The DNA for the CDR3 is TGTGCCAGCAGCTCGGGGGGACAGGCGAACACCGGTACGCTGTATTTT. Amino acid sequence: CASSSGGQANTGTLYF.

Comment on this clonotype: At one boundary the junction diverges from the germline segment, which might be a read error. The rearrangement uses TRBV27 and TRBJ2-3; the match to TRBD1 covers 12 bases. The germline gives CDR1 MNHEY, CDR2 SMNVEV (reference sequence). This CDR3 contains 15 residues. CDR3 sequence reads: CARGSGTGGVDMQYF. The CDR3 nucleotides are TGTGCCCGCGGTTCGGGGACAGGGGGCGTGGATATGCAGTATTTT.

To note about this clonotype: One end of the junction does not line up with germline, which may come from a read error. The V call is TRBV11-1, the J call TRBJ2-4; D is perhaps TRBD1 (5 bases). Per the germline V gene, CDR1 is SGHAT and CDR2 is FQDESV (reference sequence). The CDR3 contains 15 residues. The CDR3 spells CASSLGLPAKDTQYF. In DNA form, the CDR3 reads TGTGCCAGCAGCTTGGGGCTTCCAGCCAAAGATACGCAGTATTTC.

This sequence joins TRBV6-2 or TRBV6-3 and TRBJ2-7, with TRBD1 matching over 7 bases. Per germline, CDR1 MNHEY and CDR2 SVGEGT. This CDR3 is 15 amino acids long. Germline trimming cut 2 bases from V and 0 bases from J; bases unmatched to any gene: 4. DNA for the CDR3: TGTGCCAGCAGTTACCGGGACAGCAGCTCCTACGAGCAGTACTTC. This codes for CASSYRDSSSYEQYF.

In the case of this clonotype: One junction end does not reproduce the germline sequence, and a read error may be involved. V and J are TRBV12-3 or TRBV12-4 and TRBJ2-5; D tentatively reads TRBD1 or TRBD2 (5 bases each). The CDR3 covers 16 residues. The CDR3 here is CASRHGMGVGGETRLF. In DNA form, the CDR3 reads TGTGCCAGCAGACACGGTATGGGGGTTGGAGGAGAGACCCGACTCTTC.

V is TRBV7-2 and J is TRBJ2-1, with a possible D match to TRBD2 (6 bases). The CDR3 extends over 14 amino acids. The germline V gene encodes CDR1 SGHTA and CDR2 FQGNSA. The CDR3 DNA reads as TGTGTCGGCAGCCCGGGAGTGAAGGACGATGCGCAGTTCTTC. It codes for CVGSPGVKDDAQFF. Variable domain in full (rest from reference TRBV7-2 and TRBJ2-1): GAGVSQSPSNKVTEKGKDVELRCDPISGHTALYWYRQSLGQGLEFLIYFQGNSAPDKSGLPSDRFSAERTGGSVSTLTIQRTQQEDSAVYLCVGSPGVKDDAQFFGPGTRLTVL.

This clonotype showed up just a few times. The chain recombines TRBV10-3 with TRBJ2-1; D is possibly TRBD1 or TRBD2 (5 bases each). The germline V and J ends were trimmed by 0 bases and 9 bases, with 12 bases remaining between them. Germline V gene data show CDR1 as ENHRY and CDR2 as SYGVKD. The CDR3 has 14 amino acids. DNA for the CDR3: TGTGCCATCAGTGAGTCGGATCGGGGCGGTGAGCAGTTCTTC. Its protein product is CAISESDRGGEQFF.

The chain employs TRBV10-3 and TRBJ2-1; 8 bases are shared with TRBD2. The tail of the sequence fits TRBJ2-7 better, so the J call may be wrong. Germline CDR1 is ENHRY and CDR2 is SYGVKD. The CDR3 sequence is 13 residues long. This chain's CDR3 is CASGSGDPDTQYF. CDR3 bases: TGTGCCTCCGGTAGCGGGGACCCAGATACGCAGTACTTC.

The chain recombines TRBV3-1 with TRBJ2-2, with D possibly being TRBD1 (5 bases). In germline, CDR1 is LGHDT, CDR2 YNNKEL (reference sequence). This CDR3 is 16 amino acids long. Trimming removed 0 bases at V and 5 bases at J, with 13 bases between. Written as DNA, the CDR3 is TGTGCCAGCAGCCAAGAGCCAGGGCCAAGTACCGGGGAGCTGTTTTTT. Protein product: CASSQEPGPSTGELFF.